This T cell receptor beta chain comes out of a study of CD8 T cell repertoires and HIV-1 epitope variants. In the study overall: An uncultured baseline aliquot held 1M T cells.

Data came from immunoSEQ multiplex PCR; TCRdb stores just in-frame clones and leaves some out. The sample has some 5,600 clones; approximately 68% are singletons. Notes on this clone: As yet, its antigen is unknown.

Germline CDR1 is SGHVS and CDR2 is FNYEAQ. The V and J ends lost 1 base and 0 bases, in that order; junction bases with no gene match: 10. The CDR3 contains 19 residues. The receptor's source is a male donor with HIV. The material sequenced was cultured CD8+ T cells derived from PBMCs. The chain has TRBV7-6 and TRBJ1-5, with TRBD1 matching over 9 bases. The CDR3 region has the DNA TGTGCCAGCAGCTTAGAGCCCACCGGGACAGGGTCTAGCAATCAGCCCCAGCATTTT. It is translated as CASSLEPTGTGSSNQPQHF. Using reference TRBV7-6 and TRBJ1-5 for the parts outside the CDR3, the full variable domain is GAGVSQSPRYKVTKRGQDVALRCDPISGHVSLYWYRQALGQGPEFLTYFNYEAQQDKSGLPNDRFSAERPEGSISTLTIQRTEQRDSAMYRCASSLEPTGTGSSNQPQHFGDGTRLSIL.